These 11 T cell receptor beta chains came from one sample sequenced in a study of blood T cell repertoires in COVID-19. Method: immunoSEQ multiplex PCR; TCRdb's copy keeps in-frame clones and lacks some. This table has approximately 190,000 clones, roughly 80% appearing once. The specimen was peripheral blood. Receptors were obtained from a man aged 25 to 40 with active or convalescent COVID-19.

This sequence joins TRBV29-1 and TRBJ1-1; perhaps TRBD1 as D (5 bases). In germline, CDR1 is SQVTM, CDR2 ANQGSEA. Trimming removed 6 bases at V and 3 bases at J, with 26 bases between. This CDR3 is built from 17 residues. The CDR3: CSVHMGRGRNLDTEAFF. The CDR3 DNA sequence: TGCAGCGTCCACATGGGGCGGGGGAGAAATCTCGACACTGAAGCTTTCTTT.

This clone has only a few counts. This chain connects TRBV19 to TRBJ1-5, with D tentatively TRBD1 (6 bases). Germline V gene data show CDR1 as LNHDA and CDR2 as SQIVND (reference sequence). V dropped 1 base and J dropped 7 bases, with 14 bases sitting between them. CDR3 length: 15 amino acids. This chain's CDR3 is CASSIVDRFIQPQHF. In DNA form, the CDR3 reads TGTGCCAGTAGTATAGTAGACAGGTTTATCCAGCCCCAGCATTTT.

The rearrangement joins TRBV6-5 to TRBJ2-7, with a weak D call TRBD2 (6 bases). The CDR3 consists of 15 residues. Looked up from germline, CDR1 is MNHEY and CDR2 is SVGAGI. Trimming removed 0 bases at V and 5 bases at J, with 14 bases between. As DNA, the CDR3 is TGTGCCAGCAGTTACTCTGGCGGGATCCGCCACGAGCAGTACTTC. This translates into CASSYSGGIRHEQYF.

The chain is built from TRBV5-1 and TRBJ1-2, with D unresolved. Trimming removed 4 bases from V and 6 bases from J, with 19 bases in between. Per germline, CDR1 SGHRS and CDR2 YFSETQ. The CDR3 is made up of 15 amino acids. In DNA form, the CDR3 reads TGCGCCAGCAGCGCCGGGGTGGAGAGGGTGCATGGCTACACCTTC. Its translation: CASSAGVERVHGYTF. The full variable domain, with the rest looked up from reference TRBV5-1 and TRBJ1-2, is KAGVTQTPRYLIKTRGQQVTLSCSPISGHRSVSWYQQTPGQGLQFLFEYFSETQRNKGNFPGRFSGRQFSNSRSEMNVSTLELGDSALYLCASSAGVERVHGYTFGSGTRLTVV.

A single count supports this clone. CDR3 residues: CASSYGPTYEQYF. The CDR3 DNA is TGTGCCAGCAGTTACGGGCCAACCTACGAGCAGTACTTC. V and J are TRBV6-2 or TRBV6-3 and TRBJ2-7; D is ambiguous. Looked up from germline, CDR1 is MNHEY and CDR2 is SVGEGT. This CDR3 spans 13 amino acids. V was cut by 2 bases and J by 2 bases, with 7 bases left in between.

For the CDR3, the DNA is TGTGCCAGCAGCGTAGTCCCGGGGGGGTCCCAAGAGACCCAGTACTTC. It is translated as CASSVVPGGSQETQYF. The V and J genes are TRBV9 and TRBJ2-5, with 8 bases lining up with TRBD2. There are 16 residues in the CDR3. Looked up from germline, CDR1 is SGDLS and CDR2 is YYNGEE. Germline trimming cut 0 bases from V and 1 base from J; bases unmatched to any gene: 5. Looking up the rest from reference TRBV9 and TRBJ2-5 gives the full variable domain: DSGVTQTPKHLITATGQRVTLRCSPRSGDLSVYWYQQSLDQGLQFLIQYYNGEERAKGNILERFSAQQFPDLHSELNLSSLELGDSALYFCASSVVPGGSQETQYFGPGTRLLVL.

This chain uses TRBV7-2 with TRBJ1-2; the match to TRBD1 covers 10 bases. V was clipped by 4 bases and J by 8 bases; unmatched bases: 16. The germline V gene encodes CDR1 SGHTA and CDR2 FQGNSA. This CDR3 has 17 residues. CDR3 sequence (DNA): TGTGCCAGCAGCTCAGACCCTATAGGGGGACAGGGGAGCGGCTACACCTTC. Residues: CASSSDPIGGQGSGYTF.

This chain connects TRBV6-5 to TRBJ1-1; 9 bases fit TRBD1. The CDR3 contains 13 residues. Germline loops: CDR1 MNHEY, CDR2 SVGAGI. The V segment lost 8 bases and the J segment 0 bases; nucleotides outside the gene matches: 1. The CDR3 loop reads CASGDRVNTEAFF. The CDR3 coding sequence is TGTGCCAGCGGGGACAGGGTGAACACTGAAGCTTTCTTT.

This clone was found a few times. J is TRBJ1-4 and V is TRBV7-9; TRBD1 agrees at 7 bases. CDR1 and CDR2 (germline): SEHNR, FQNEAQ (reference sequence). V shed 5 bases and J 4 bases; nucleotides not matched to a gene: 10. This CDR3 has 16 amino acids. CDR3: CASSPTWTGDNEKLFF. As DNA, the CDR3 is TGTGCCAGCAGCCCGACTTGGACAGGCGATAATGAAAAACTGTTTTTT.

The chain has TRBV5-5 and TRBJ2-1; 10 nucleotides match TRBD2. Germline loops: CDR1 SGHKS, CDR2 YYEKEE (reference sequence). The V gene end was trimmed by 4 bases and the J gene end by 6 bases; junction bases not matched to a gene: 7. This CDR3 has 15 residues. In nucleotides, the CDR3 is TGTGCCAGCAGCCCTGGGGTAGCGGGAGGCAATGAGCAGTTCTTC. Translation: CASSPGVAGGNEQFF. Using reference TRBV5-5 and TRBJ2-1 for the parts outside the CDR3, the full variable domain is DAGVTQSPTHLIKTRGQQVTLRCSPISGHKSVSWYQQVLGQGPQFIFQYYEKEERGRGNFPDRFSARQFPNYSSELNVNALLLGDSALYLCASSPGVAGGNEQFFGPGTRLTVL.

This chain links TRBV6-5 with TRBJ1-2; D is possibly TRBD1 (5 bases). Germline V lookup: CDR1 MNHEY, CDR2 SVGAGI. The CDR3 contains 13 residues. V lost 11 bases to trimming and J lost 2 bases, with 15 bases between them. CDR3 coding DNA: TGTGCCTCCTCGACAGCGCTCAACTATGGCTACACCTTC. Protein sequence: CASSTALNYGYTF.